Below are 10 T cell receptor beta chains sequenced from a single sample in a study of CD8+ T cells in alopecia areata (dated by TCRdb to the late 2010s). The sample's time point, from its label and the paper: baseline before oral tofacitinib. The receptor library was made with the immunoSEQ multiplex PCR assay. To provide template for TCR sequencing, every sample had RNA extracted and reverse transcribed into cDNA. TCRdb retrieved this table from immuneACCESS and kept in-frame rearrangements only. Not all clones are present; in checked studies, unresolved V genes account for under half, and no reason is known for the remainder. The sample table lists 160,000 or so clones, approximately 53% of them with a count of one. 15% to 20% of the sample belongs to the ten largest clones. The sequencing used CD8+ T cells sorted from blood, collected at week 0. The receptors here all came from a human donor with alopecia areata.

This clone was detected only once. The V gene is TRBV6-4, the J gene TRBJ2-3, with 11 nucleotides matching TRBD2. The trim removed 4 bases at V and 2 bases at J, leaving 2 bases unmatched. This CDR3 has 15 residues. Germline CDR1 is MRHNA and CDR2 is SNTAGT. CDR3 sequence: CASSVSGGATDTQYF. The CDR3 bases are TGTGCCAGCAGTGTTAGCGGGGGGGCCACAGATACGCAGTATTTT.

The chain has TRBV10-2 and TRBJ2-7, with 11 bases lining up with TRBD1. J gave up 5 bases and V 3 bases, and 3 bases lay outside the gene matches. The CDR3 extends over 14 amino acids. The V gene's germline CDR1 is WSHSY and CDR2 SAAADI. The CDR3: CASSDRTGGHEQYF. In nucleotides, the CDR3 is TGCGCCAGCAGTGACAGGACAGGGGGCCACGAGCAGTACTTC.

The CDR3 nucleotides read TGTGCCAGCCATGAGCCACCAGGCGTACCCTCTGGGGCCAACGTCCTGACTTTC. This codes for CASHEPPGVPSGANVLTF. The V gene is TRBV2, the J gene TRBJ2-6; D is unclear. CDR1 and CDR2 from the germline V gene are SNHLY and FYNNEI. The CDR3 extends over 18 amino acids. Trimming shortened V by 8 bases and J by 0 bases, and 20 bases separated the two germline ends.

The CDR3 coding sequence is TGTGCCAGTAGTAATGGGCTAAAGCATTTT. It encodes CASSNGLKHF. This chain uses TRBV19 with TRBJ1-5; the D is unclear. The germline gives CDR1 LNHDA, CDR2 SQIVND (reference sequence). Trimming took 4 bases from V and 14 from J, leaving 9 bases between them. The CDR3 contains 10 residues. Full variable domain (outside the CDR3, taken from reference TRBV19 and TRBJ1-5): DGGITQSPKYLFRKEGQNVTLSCEQNLNHDAMYWYRQDPGQGLRLIYYSQIVNDFQKGDIAEGYSVSREKKESFPLTVTSAQKNPTAFYLCASSNGLKHFGDGTRLSIL.

This chain joins TRBV19 and TRBJ1-1; D is undetermined. The V and J ends lost 3 bases and 5 bases respectively, with 10 bases between them. This CDR3 has 13 residues. Per the germline V gene, CDR1 is LNHDA and CDR2 is SQIVND (reference sequence). The CDR3 nucleotides are TGTGCCAGTAGTATTATTGGGGTAACTGAAGCTTTCTTT. This encodes CASSIIGVTEAFF.

The chain is built from TRBV29-1 and TRBJ1-4; the match to TRBD1 covers 9 bases. There are 13 residues in the CDR3. The germline gives CDR1 SQVTM, CDR2 ANQGSEA. Trimming removed 4 bases from V and 7 bases from J; junction bases left unmatched: 4. CDR3 amino acids: CSVGTGDGEKLFF. CDR3 in DNA: TGCAGCGTTGGGACAGGGGATGGTGAAAAACTGTTTTTT.

The chain couples TRBV4-3 to TRBJ1-2, with 10 bases aligning to TRBD1. The length of the CDR3 is 14 residues. Germline V gene lookup returns CDR1 LGHNA and CDR2 YSLEER. Trimming took 5 bases from V and 5 from J; bases not matched to a gene: 5. The CDR3 region is CASSSDRGVYGYTF. The DNA of the CDR3 is TGCGCCAGCAGCTCGGACAGGGGGGTTTATGGCTACACCTTC.

This clone was seen only a few times. A read error may account for a junction end that differs from germline. The chain employs TRBV6-6 and TRBJ1-6; the D is unclear. The CDR3 is 11 residues long. Germline V gene lookup returns CDR1 MNHNY and CDR2 SVGAGI (reference sequence). The CDR3 spells CASSYSSPLHF. The CDR3, as DNA: TGTGCCAGCAGTTATAGTTCACCCCTCCACTTT.

This clone was seen more than once but under ten times. V is TRBV7-7 and J is TRBJ2-5; no clear D. The CDR3 sequence is 13 residues long. CDR1 and CDR2 (germline): SSHAT, FNYEAQ (reference sequence). V was clipped by 2 bases and J by 2 bases, with 6 bases between them. The CDR3 DNA is TGTGCCAGCAGCTTAAACTCTCAAGAGACCCAGTACTTC. Protein: CASSLNSQETQYF.

The V and J genes are TRBV11-2 and TRBJ2-1, with TRBD1 matching over 10 bases. J gave up 4 bases and V 6 bases, and 3 bases lay outside the gene matches. The CDR3 has 14 residues. CDR1 is SGHAT and CDR2 is FQNNGV in the germline V gene. CDR3 sequence: CASRRQGAYNEQFF. The CDR3 DNA reads TGTGCCAGCAGGCGACAGGGGGCTTACAATGAGCAGTTCTTC.